The 26 T cell receptor beta chains given below trace back to one sample, sequenced in a study of T cells in Graves' hyperthyroidism and ophthalmopathy (dated by TCRdb to the late 2010s). Library preparation employed multiplex PCR. The sample was run on an Illumina HiSeq 2000. The TCR beta CDR3 regions were amplified from the RNA transcripts. The first round of RT-PCR for the TCR CDR3 was performed with the HTBI primer set and the Qiagen OneStep RT-PCR kit. TCRdb applied fastp at Q25 and MiXCR to the public reads, then kept only in-frame beta chains. Records with the same CDR3 protein are collapsed into one entry carrying the most frequent genes and DNA. Across this sample there are some 550,000 distinct CDR3 sequences, with roughly a sixth seen only once. The ten largest account for roughly 3.5% of the sample. The sample taken for sequencing was blood. All receptors come from a woman in her forties with Graves' ophthalmopathy.

The chain combines TRBV5-1 with TRBJ2-7; D gene unclear. CDR1 and CDR2 (germline): SGHRS, YFSETQ. This CDR3 spans 14 amino acids. V gave up 4 bases and J gave up 6 bases, with 17 bases separating them. The DNA for the CDR3 is TGCGCCAGCAGCCTACTAAGGACCGCAAGCGAGCAGTACTTC. Translating gives CASSLLRTASEQYF.

The chain links TRBV4-1 to TRBJ1-3; TRBD1 matches 8 bases. The CDR3 sequence is 16 residues long. V gave up 1 base and J gave up 4 bases; unmatched junction bases: 6. Germline CDR1 is MGHRA and CDR2 is YSYEKL. CDR3: CASSQVQGAGGNTIYF. CDR3 coding DNA: TGCGCCAGCAGCCAAGTCCAGGGGGCAGGGGGAAACACCATATATTTT.

This clonotype was seen many times. The V call is TRBV12-3 or TRBV12-4, the J call TRBJ2-5; the D gene is possibly TRBD2 (6 bases). The germline V and J ends were trimmed by 6 bases and 5 bases, with 10 bases remaining between them. The CDR3 is 12 residues long. The CDR3, as DNA: TGTGCCAGCAGGGGGGGTGAGGAGACCCAGTACTTC. Protein product: CASRGGEETQYF.

This chain links TRBV6-1 with TRBJ2-1, with 7 bases that match TRBD1. J lost 3 bases, V lost 6 bases, and 5 bases had no gene match. The CDR3 sequence is 14 residues long. Germline CDR1 and CDR2: MNHNS and SASEGT. CDR3 protein: CASRIDRDYNEQFF. The CDR3 bases are TGTGCCAGCAGAATCGACAGGGACTACAATGAGCAGTTCTTC.

In this sample, this clonotype turned up many times. V is TRBV5-1 and J is TRBJ2-1; 10 bases map to TRBD2. The CDR3 spans 17 residues. With V trimmed by 4 bases and J by 2 bases, 9 bases remained unmatched. CDR1 SGHRS and CDR2 YFSETQ come from the germline V gene. The CDR3 region is CASSPTPSGSPYNEQFF. The CDR3 nucleotides read TGCGCCAGCAGCCCCACGCCTAGCGGGAGTCCCTACAATGAGCAGTTCTTC.

This clonotype was detected a few times. The V gene is TRBV28, the J gene TRBJ2-3; no firm D call. Germline values: CDR1 MDHEN, CDR2 SYDVKM. The CDR3 contains 14 residues. Trimming stripped 2 bases from V and 1 base from J, with 7 bases between. As DNA, the CDR3 is TGTGCCAGCAGTTTAGGAGACGGCACAGATACGCAGTATTTT. Translation: CASSLGDGTDTQYF.

The sample holds many counts of this clonotype. The CDR3 loop is CASSPVGPHTDTQYF. The CDR3 DNA is TGTGCCAGCTCACCGGTTGGCCCACACACAGATACGCAGTATTTT. V gene TRBV18 combines with J gene TRBJ2-3; no definite D call. The CDR3 sequence is 15 residues long. Germline loops: CDR1 KGHSH, CDR2 LQKENI. V was pared by 3 bases and J by 2 bases, with 12 bases between.

In DNA, the CDR3 is TGCGCCAGCAGTGAAGCGGGGGCCTATGGCTACACCTTC. Its protein is CASSEAGAYGYTF. The chain combines TRBV10-2 with TRBJ1-2; D may be TRBD1 (6 bases). This CDR3 is built from 13 residues. The V and J ends lost 3 bases and 4 bases respectively, with 9 bases between them. Germline loops: CDR1 WSHSY, CDR2 SAAADI.

This clonotype was counted at least ten times. V gene TRBV6-1 combines with J gene TRBJ1-1; D uncertain. The CDR3 totals 15 residues. The V end lost 8 bases, the J end lost 0 bases, and 16 bases lay between the germline ends. The germline V gene has CDR1 MNHNS and CDR2 SASEGT. CDR3 region: CASSKLVGMNTEAFF. The CDR3 nucleotides read TGTGCCAGCTCGAAATTGGTAGGGATGAACACTGAAGCTTTCTTT.

This clonotype was seen at least ten times. The genes are TRBV5-1 and TRBJ2-1; D call uncertain. V was trimmed by 4 bases and J by 5 bases, leaving 16 bases between them. Germline CDR1 and CDR2: SGHRS and YFSETQ. The CDR3 sequence is 15 residues long. For the CDR3, the DNA is TGCGCCAGCAGCCGGCTGGTTCAGGAAAACAATGAGCAGTTCTTC. This codes for CASSRLVQENNEQFF. Drawing the rest from reference TRBV5-1 and TRBJ2-1, the complete variable domain is KAGVTQTPRYLIKTRGQQVTLSCSPISGHRSVSWYQQTPGQGLQFLFEYFSETQRNKGNFPGRFSGRQFSNSRSEMNVSTLELGDSALYLCASSRLVQENNEQFFGPGTRLTVL.

Regarding this clonotype: This may stem from a read error, because a much larger clone lies one nucleotide away. J is TRBJ1-1 and V is TRBV5-1, with D hard to call. The CDR3 has 16 amino acids. From germline, CDR1 is SGHRS and CDR2 YFSETQ. V dropped 2 bases and J dropped 0 bases, with 14 bases sitting between them. The CDR3 nucleotides read TGCGCCAGCAGCTTCCAGTCCACCCTCATGAACACTGAAGCTTTCTTT. Its protein product is CASSFQSTLMNTEAFF.

There are many counts of this clonotype. This chain uses TRBV20-1 with TRBJ2-7; D possibly matches TRBD1 or TRBD2 (5 bases each). The CDR3 is 15 residues long. Trimming stripped 0 bases from V and 2 bases from J, with 14 bases between. Looked up from germline, CDR1 is DFQATT and CDR2 is SNEGSKA (reference sequence). The CDR3 loop reads CSARDRIEGTYEQYF. The CDR3 region has the DNA TGCAGTGCTAGAGATCGGATCGAGGGGACCTACGAGCAGTACTTC.

This clonotype showed up many times. The chain uses TRBV2 and TRBJ2-2; 9 bases are a match to TRBD2. V trimming: 11 bases; J trimming: 1 base; junction bases outside the gene matches: 5. The CDR3 runs to 14 residues. Germline V gene data show CDR1 as SNHLY and CDR2 as FYNNEI. CDR3 coding DNA: TGTGCCGTAGGACTAGCGAAGAACACCGGGGAGCTGTTTTTT. Translated: CAVGLAKNTGELFF.

This clonotype turned up a few times. The chain combines TRBV19 with TRBJ2-2, with 7 bases aligning to TRBD1. Germline loops: CDR1 LNHDA, CDR2 SQIVND (reference sequence). V lost 7 bases and J lost 0; bases outside the gene matches: 5. There are 15 residues in the CDR3. The CDR3 bases are TGTGCCAGTATAGGGGGCGATGCGAACACCGGGGAGCTGTTTTTT. It encodes CASIGGDANTGELFF.

This clonotype has only a few counts. The chain combines TRBV6-5 with TRBJ2-2, with 9 nucleotides matching TRBD2. The germline V gene encodes CDR1 MNHEY and CDR2 SVGAGI. J was trimmed by 4 bases and V by 0 bases; bases with no gene match: 12. The CDR3 is 19 residues long. The CDR3 protein is CASSYSGIAGEGSTGELFF. DNA of the CDR3: TGTGCCAGCAGTTACTCGGGAATAGCGGGAGAAGGAAGCACCGGGGAGCTGTTTTTT.

This clonotype has a single count. The genes are TRBV14 and TRBJ2-1, with 14 bases lining up with TRBD2. J was trimmed by 7 bases and V by 4 bases; bases with no gene match: 9. CDR1 SGHDN and CDR2 FVKESK come from the germline V gene. CDR3 length equals 17 residues. The CDR3 DNA reads as TGTGCCAGCAGCCCCATGGGACTAGCGGGGGCCGGGAATGAGCAGTTCTTC. Translated, it gives CASSPMGLAGAGNEQFF.

This chain uses TRBV9 with TRBJ1-2; 12 bases line up with TRBD1. This CDR3 has 14 residues. V lost 3 bases, J lost 5 bases, and 2 bases stayed unmatched. From germline, CDR1 is SGDLS and CDR2 YYNGEE. The CDR3: CASSGGQGAYGYTF. DNA for the CDR3: TGTGCCAGCAGCGGGGGACAGGGGGCTTATGGCTACACCTTC.

This clonotype was seen ten or more times. The chain recombines TRBV2 with TRBJ1-5, with 9 nucleotides matching TRBD1. With 8 bases clipped from V and 3 bases from J, the junction kept 8 bases outside the gene matches. Germline CDR1 is SNHLY and CDR2 is FYNNEI. The CDR3 is 15 residues long. This chain's CDR3 is CASAGQGIPNQPQHF. CDR3 bases: TGTGCCAGCGCCGGACAGGGGATCCCCAATCAGCCCCAGCATTTT.

This clonotype showed up many times. The chain recombines TRBV3-1 with TRBJ2-7, with D tentatively TRBD2 (6 bases). V dropped 4 bases and J dropped 2 bases, with 9 bases sitting between them. Germline V gene lookup returns CDR1 LGHDT and CDR2 YNNKEL (reference sequence). This CDR3 comprises 13 residues. The CDR3 region has the DNA TGTGCCAGCAGCCGAGCGGGTCCCTACGAGCAGTACTTC. It is translated as CASSRAGPYEQYF.

This clonotype has only a few counts. The V call is TRBV10-3, the J call TRBJ1-5; no reliable D call. The CDR3 is 14 residues long. Trimming pared 0 bases from V and 5 bases from J, leaving 8 bases between. Germline CDR1 is ENHRY and CDR2 is SYGVKD. The CDR3 nucleotides are TGTGCCATCAGTGAGTCGGAAGGTCATCAGCCCCAGCATTTT. Protein sequence: CAISESEGHQPQHF.

This clonotype was seen only a few times. This rearrangement joins TRBV6-1 to TRBJ2-7, with 9 bases that match TRBD2. Per germline, CDR1 MNHNS and CDR2 SASEGT. J gave up 3 bases and V 7 bases, and 13 bases lay outside the gene matches. CDR3 length equals 16 residues. Here the CDR3 DNA reads TGTGCCAGCACCGAAGTACCGGGACTAGCTGTCTACGAGCAGTACTTC. It yields the protein CASTEVPGLAVYEQYF.

This clonotype was observed at least ten times. The chain has TRBV2 and TRBJ2-1; D might be TRBD1 (6 bases). The germline gives CDR1 SNHLY, CDR2 FYNNEI. The CDR3 runs 13 residues. V was shortened by 7 bases and J by 1 base, with 8 bases between the two germline ends. The CDR3 loop is CASKDRSYNEQFF. The CDR3 DNA sequence: TGTGCCAGCAAGGACAGATCCTACAATGAGCAGTTCTTC.

This clonotype was counted a few times. The V call is TRBV29-1, the J call TRBJ1-5; D unclear. This CDR3 has 13 amino acids. Trimming removed 4 bases at V and 12 bases at J, with 19 bases between. The V gene's germline CDR1 is SQVTM and CDR2 ANQGSEA. CDR3 coding DNA: TGCAGCGTTGTATACCAAACGGACCTAAGCCAGCATTTT. It specifies CSVVYQTDLSQHF.

This clonotype was seen only a few times. The chain uses TRBV7-2 and TRBJ1-3; 7 bases map to TRBD1. Germline values: CDR1 SGHTA, CDR2 FQGNSA. V trimming: 5 bases; J trimming: 2 bases; junction bases outside the gene matches: 6. The CDR3 is 15 amino acids. CDR3 DNA sequence: TGTGCCAGCAGCCATACCACAGGGGCTGGAAACACCATATATTTT. The encoded protein is CASSHTTGAGNTIYF.

The chain uses TRBV5-1 and TRBJ1-1; D not certain. The V gene's germline CDR1 is SGHRS and CDR2 YFSETQ. The CDR3 sequence is 12 residues long. The V end was cut by 1 base, the J end by 8 bases, with 9 bases between. Here the CDR3 reads CASSLSSSEAFF. The DNA for the CDR3 is TGCGCCAGCAGCTTGAGTAGTTCGGAAGCTTTCTTT.

There are many counts of this clonotype. This rearrangement joins TRBV5-1 to TRBJ1-4; maybe TRBD1 (5 bases). The CDR3 is 15 amino acids. Germline V lookup: CDR1 SGHRS, CDR2 YFSETQ. The germline V and J ends were trimmed by 0 bases and 2 bases, with 8 bases remaining between them. CDR3 residues: CASSLAGTTNEKLFF. The CDR3 DNA is TGCGCCAGCAGCTTGGCCGGGACTACTAATGAAAAACTGTTTTTT.